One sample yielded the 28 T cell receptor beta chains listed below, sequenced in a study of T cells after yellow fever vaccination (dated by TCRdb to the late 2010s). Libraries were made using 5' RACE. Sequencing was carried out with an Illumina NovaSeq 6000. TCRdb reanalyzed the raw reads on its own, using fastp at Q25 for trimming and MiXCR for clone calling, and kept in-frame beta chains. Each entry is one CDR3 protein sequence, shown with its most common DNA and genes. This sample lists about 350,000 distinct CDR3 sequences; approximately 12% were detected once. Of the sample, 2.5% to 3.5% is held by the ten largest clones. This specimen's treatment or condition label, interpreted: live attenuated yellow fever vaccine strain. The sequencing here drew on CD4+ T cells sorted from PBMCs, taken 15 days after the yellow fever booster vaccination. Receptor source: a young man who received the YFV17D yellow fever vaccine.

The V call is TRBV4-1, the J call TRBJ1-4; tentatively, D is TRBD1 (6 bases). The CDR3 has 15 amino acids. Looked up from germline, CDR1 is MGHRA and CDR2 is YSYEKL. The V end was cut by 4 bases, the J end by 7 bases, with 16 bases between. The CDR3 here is CASSRGPGAGEKLFF. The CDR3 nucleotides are TGCGCCAGCAGCCGAGGACCGGGGGCTGGTGAAAAACTGTTTTTT.

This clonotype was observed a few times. The CDR3 protein is CASSMGRQTGEQFF. CDR3 nucleotide sequence: TGTGCCAGTAGTATGGGGCGCCAGACAGGTGAGCAGTTCTTC. The chain links TRBV19 to TRBJ2-1; the D gene is possibly TRBD1 (6 bases). The V end lost 3 bases, the J end lost 9 bases, and 15 bases lay between the germline ends. Germline V lookup: CDR1 LNHDA, CDR2 SQIVND (reference sequence). This CDR3 comprises 14 residues.

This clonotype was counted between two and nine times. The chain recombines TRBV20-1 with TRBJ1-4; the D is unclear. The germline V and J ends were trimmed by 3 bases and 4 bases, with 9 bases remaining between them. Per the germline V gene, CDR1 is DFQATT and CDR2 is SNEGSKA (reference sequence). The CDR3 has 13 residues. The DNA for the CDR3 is TGCAGTGCTAGGGGCACAGATAATGAAAAACTGTTTTTT. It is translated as CSARGTDNEKLFF.

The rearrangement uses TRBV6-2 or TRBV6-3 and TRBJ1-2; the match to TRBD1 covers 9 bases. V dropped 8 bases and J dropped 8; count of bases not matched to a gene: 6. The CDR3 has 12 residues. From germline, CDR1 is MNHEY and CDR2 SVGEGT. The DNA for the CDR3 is TGTGCCAGCGGACAGGGGCGAAAGGGCTACACCTTC. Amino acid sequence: CASGQGRKGYTF.

Here the CDR3 DNA reads TGCGCCAGCAGCTTGGGGGCTCATACTTACGAGCAGTACTTC. This encodes CASSLGAHTYEQYF. The chain has TRBV5-1 and TRBJ2-7; D remains ambiguous. The germline CDR1 and CDR2 sequences are SGHRS and YFSETQ. This CDR3 is 14 amino acids long. Trimming cost V 0 bases and J 4 bases, with 11 bases left between them. Based on the CDR3 plus reference TRBV5-1 and TRBJ2-7, the full variable domain is KAGVTQTPRYLIKTRGQQVTLSCSPISGHRSVSWYQQTPGQGLQFLFEYFSETQRNKGNFPGRFSGRQFSNSRSEMNVSTLELGDSALYLCASSLGAHTYEQYFGPGTRLTVT.

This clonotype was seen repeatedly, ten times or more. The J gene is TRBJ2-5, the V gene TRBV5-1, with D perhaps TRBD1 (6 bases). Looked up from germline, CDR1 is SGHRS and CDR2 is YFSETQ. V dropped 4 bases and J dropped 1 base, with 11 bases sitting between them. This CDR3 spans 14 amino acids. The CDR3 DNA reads TGCGCCAGCAGCGCCCAGGGGTCCCAAGAGACCCAGTACTTC. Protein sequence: CASSAQGSQETQYF.

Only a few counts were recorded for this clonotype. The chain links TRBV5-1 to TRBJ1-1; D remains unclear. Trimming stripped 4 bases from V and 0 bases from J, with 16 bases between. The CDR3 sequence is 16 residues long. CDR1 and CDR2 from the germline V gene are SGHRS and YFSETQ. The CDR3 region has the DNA TGCGCCAGCAGCCCGGAACCTAATGGGATGAACACTGAAGCTTTCTTT. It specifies CASSPEPNGMNTEAFF.

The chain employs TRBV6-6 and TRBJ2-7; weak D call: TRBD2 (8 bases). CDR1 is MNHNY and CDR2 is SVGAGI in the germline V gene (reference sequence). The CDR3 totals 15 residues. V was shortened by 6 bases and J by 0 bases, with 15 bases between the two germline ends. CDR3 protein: CASSREGAVSYEQYV. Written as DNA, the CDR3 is TGTGCCAGCAGCCGGGAGGGGGCCGTCTCCTACGAGCAGTACGTC.

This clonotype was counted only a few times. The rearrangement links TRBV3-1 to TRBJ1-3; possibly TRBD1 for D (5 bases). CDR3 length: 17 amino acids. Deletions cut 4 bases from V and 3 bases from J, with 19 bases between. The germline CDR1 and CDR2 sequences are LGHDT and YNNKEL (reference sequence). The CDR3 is CASSLVGGARYGNTIYF. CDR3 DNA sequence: TGTGCCAGCAGCCTCGTGGGAGGGGCGCGTTATGGAAACACCATATATTTT.

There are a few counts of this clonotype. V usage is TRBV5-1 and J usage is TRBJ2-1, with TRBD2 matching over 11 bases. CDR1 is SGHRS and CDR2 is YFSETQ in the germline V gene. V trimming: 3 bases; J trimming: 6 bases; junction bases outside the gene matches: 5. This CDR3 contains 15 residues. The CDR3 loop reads CASSSQLAGANEQFF. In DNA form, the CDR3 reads TGCGCCAGCAGCTCACAACTAGCGGGGGCCAATGAGCAGTTCTTC.

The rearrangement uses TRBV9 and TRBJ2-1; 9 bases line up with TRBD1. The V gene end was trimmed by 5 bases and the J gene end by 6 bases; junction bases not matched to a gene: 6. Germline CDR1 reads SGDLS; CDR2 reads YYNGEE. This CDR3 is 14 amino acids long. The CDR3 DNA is TGTGCCAGCAGTATGACAGGGGGAGTCAATGAGCAGTTCTTC. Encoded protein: CASSMTGGVNEQFF.

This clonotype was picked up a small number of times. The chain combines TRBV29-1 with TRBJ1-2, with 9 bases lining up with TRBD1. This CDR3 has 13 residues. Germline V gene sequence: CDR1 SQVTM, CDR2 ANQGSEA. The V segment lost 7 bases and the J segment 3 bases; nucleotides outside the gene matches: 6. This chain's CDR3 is CSGGQGTDYGYTF. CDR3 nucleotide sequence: TGCAGCGGCGGACAGGGGACTGACTATGGCTACACCTTC.

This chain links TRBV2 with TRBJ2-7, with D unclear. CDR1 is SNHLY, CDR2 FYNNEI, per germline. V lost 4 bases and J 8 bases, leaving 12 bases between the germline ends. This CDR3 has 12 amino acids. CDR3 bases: TGTGCCAGCAGTGCCGAGCTGGGCAAGCAGTACGTC. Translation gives CASSAELGKQYV.

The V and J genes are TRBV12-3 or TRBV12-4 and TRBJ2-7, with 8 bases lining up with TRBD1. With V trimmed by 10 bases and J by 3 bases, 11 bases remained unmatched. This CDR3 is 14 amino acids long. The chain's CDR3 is CAIRQGQAGYEQYV. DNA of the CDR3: TGTGCCATCAGACAGGGACAGGCGGGCTACGAGCAGTACGTC.

DNA for the CDR3: TGTGCCAGCAGCCCTGAGGGGATAATATACAATGAGCAGTTCTTC. Residues: CASSPEGIIYNEQFF. The rearrangement links TRBV7-9 to TRBJ2-1; D is tentatively TRBD1 or TRBD2 (5 bases each). The CDR3 length is 15 residues. Germline CDR1 and CDR2: SEHNR and FQNEAQ (reference sequence). V lost 5 bases and J 4 bases, leaving 15 bases between the germline ends.

The CDR3 region is CATSRVAGSGYTF. CDR3 DNA: TGTGCCACCAGCAGAGTGGCGGGGTCTGGCTACACCTTC. The V gene is TRBV15, the J gene TRBJ1-2, with D hard to call. There are 13 residues in the CDR3. Germline-derived CDR1 and CDR2 are LNHNV and YYDKDF (reference sequence). Between the trimmed V and J ends, which lost 1 base and 7 bases, there was a span of 10 bases.

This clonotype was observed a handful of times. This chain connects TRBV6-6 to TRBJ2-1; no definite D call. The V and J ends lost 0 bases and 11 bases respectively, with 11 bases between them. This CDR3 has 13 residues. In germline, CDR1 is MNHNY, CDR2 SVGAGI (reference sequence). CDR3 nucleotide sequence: TGTGCCAGCAGTTACTCGGCTATTTATAAGCAGTTCTTC. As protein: CASSYSAIYKQFF.

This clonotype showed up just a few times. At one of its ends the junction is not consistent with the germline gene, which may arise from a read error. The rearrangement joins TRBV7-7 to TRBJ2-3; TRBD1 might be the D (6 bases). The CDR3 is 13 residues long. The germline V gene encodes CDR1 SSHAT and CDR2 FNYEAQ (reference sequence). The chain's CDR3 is CASRPAGADTQYF. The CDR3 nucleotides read TGTGCTAGCAGACCGGCAGGGGCCGATACGCAGTATTTT.

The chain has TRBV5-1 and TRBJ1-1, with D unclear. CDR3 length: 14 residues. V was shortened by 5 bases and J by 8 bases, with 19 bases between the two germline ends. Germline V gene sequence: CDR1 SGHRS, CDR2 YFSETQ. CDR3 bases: TGCGCCAGCAGGCATGGCTCTACCTCCGGGGAAGCTTTCTTT. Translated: CASRHGSTSGEAFF.

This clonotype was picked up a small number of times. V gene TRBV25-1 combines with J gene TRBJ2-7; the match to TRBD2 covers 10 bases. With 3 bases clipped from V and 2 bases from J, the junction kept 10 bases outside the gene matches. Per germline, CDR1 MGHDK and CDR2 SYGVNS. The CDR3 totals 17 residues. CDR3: CASSDSRSGGVPYEQYF. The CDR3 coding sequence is TGTGCCAGCAGTGACTCTCGGAGCGGGGGGGTCCCCTACGAGCAGTACTTC.

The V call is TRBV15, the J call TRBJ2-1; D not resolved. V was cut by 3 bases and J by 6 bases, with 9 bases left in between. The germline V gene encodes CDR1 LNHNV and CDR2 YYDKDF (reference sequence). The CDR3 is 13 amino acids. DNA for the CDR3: TGTGCCACCAGCAGCCCCCCTGTCAATGAGCAGTTCTTC. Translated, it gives CATSSPPVNEQFF.

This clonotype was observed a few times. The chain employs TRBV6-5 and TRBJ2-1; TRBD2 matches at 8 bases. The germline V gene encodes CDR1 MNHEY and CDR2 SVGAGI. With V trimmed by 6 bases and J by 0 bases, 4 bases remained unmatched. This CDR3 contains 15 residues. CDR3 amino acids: CASRTGGGSYNEQFF. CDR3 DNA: TGTGCCAGCAGAACGGGGGGGGGCTCCTACAATGAGCAGTTCTTC.

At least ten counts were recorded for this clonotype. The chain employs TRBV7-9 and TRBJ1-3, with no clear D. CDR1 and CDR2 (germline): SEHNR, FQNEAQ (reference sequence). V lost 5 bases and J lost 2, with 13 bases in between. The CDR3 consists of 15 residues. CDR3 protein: CASSPPTSTGNTIYF. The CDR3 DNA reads TGTGCCAGCAGCCCCCCGACAAGTACTGGAAACACCATATATTTT.

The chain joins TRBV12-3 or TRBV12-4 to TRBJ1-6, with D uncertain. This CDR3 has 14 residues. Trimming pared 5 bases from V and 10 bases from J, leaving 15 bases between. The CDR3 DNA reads TGTGCCAGCAGTCGGACGGCTGAAGGGTCACCCCTCCACTTT. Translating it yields CASSRTAEGSPLHF.

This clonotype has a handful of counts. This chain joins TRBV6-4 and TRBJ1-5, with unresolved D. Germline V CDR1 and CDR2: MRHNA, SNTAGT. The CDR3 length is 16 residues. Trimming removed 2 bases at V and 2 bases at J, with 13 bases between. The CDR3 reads CASSDRPSRRNQPQHF. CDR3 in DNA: TGTGCCAGCAGTGACCGGCCCTCTAGACGCAATCAGCCCCAGCATTTT.

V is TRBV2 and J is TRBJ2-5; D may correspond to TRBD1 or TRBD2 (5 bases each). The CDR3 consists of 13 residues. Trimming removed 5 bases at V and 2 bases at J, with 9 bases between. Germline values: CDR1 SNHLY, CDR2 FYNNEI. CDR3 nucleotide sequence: TGTGCCAGCAGTCGGGACCAGCAAGAGACCCAGTACTTC. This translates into CASSRDQQETQYF.

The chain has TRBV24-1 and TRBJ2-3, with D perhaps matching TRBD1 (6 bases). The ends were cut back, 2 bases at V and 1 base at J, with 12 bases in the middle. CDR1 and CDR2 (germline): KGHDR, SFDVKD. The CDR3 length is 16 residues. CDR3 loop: CATSDSRTAGTDTQYF. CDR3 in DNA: TGTGCCACCAGTGATTCCAGGACAGCCGGCACAGATACGCAGTATTTT.

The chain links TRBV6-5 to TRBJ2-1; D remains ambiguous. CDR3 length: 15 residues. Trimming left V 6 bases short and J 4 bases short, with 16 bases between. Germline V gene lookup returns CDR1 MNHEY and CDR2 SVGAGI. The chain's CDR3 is CASREPDGLYNEQFF. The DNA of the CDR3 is TGTGCCAGCAGGGAACCGGACGGATTGTACAATGAGCAGTTCTTC.